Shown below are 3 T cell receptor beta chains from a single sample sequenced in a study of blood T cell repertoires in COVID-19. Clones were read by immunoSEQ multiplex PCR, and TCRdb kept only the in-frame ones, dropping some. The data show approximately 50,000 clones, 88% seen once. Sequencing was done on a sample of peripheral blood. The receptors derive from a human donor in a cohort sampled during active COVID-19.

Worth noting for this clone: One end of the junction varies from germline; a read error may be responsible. In nucleotides, the CDR3 is TGTGCCAGCAGTTTGGGGACAGGGAGCATCTTT. This gives the protein CASSLGTGSIF. The chain couples TRBV12-3 or TRBV12-4 to TRBJ1-1; TRBD1 matches at 9 bases. The CDR3 totals 11 residues.

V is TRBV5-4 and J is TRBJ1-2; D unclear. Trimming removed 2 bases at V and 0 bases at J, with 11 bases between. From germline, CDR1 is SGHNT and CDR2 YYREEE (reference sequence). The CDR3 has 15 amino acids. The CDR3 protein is CASSFGLQANYGYTF. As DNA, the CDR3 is TGTGCCAGCAGCTTTGGACTGCAAGCTAACTATGGCTACACCTTC.

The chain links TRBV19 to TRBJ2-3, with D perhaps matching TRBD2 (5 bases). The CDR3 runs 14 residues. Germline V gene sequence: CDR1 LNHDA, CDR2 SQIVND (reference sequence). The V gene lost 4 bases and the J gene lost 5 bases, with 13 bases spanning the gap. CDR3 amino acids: CASSTSPRGDTQYF. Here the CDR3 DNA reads TGTGCCAGTAGTACCTCCCCACGGGGAGATACGCAGTATTTT.